The 6 T cell receptor beta chains in this list originate from one sample, sequenced in a study of blood T cell repertoires in COVID-19. Produced via immunoSEQ multiplex PCR; TCRdb's table is partial and in-frame only. The sample has 200,000 to 300,000 clones; roughly four fifths are singletons. Material for sequencing was peripheral blood. These receptor sequences come from a woman of 80 years or more with COVID-19, enrolled during active disease.

The chain has TRBV10-3 and TRBJ2-1; 11 bases line up with TRBD2. After removal of 10 bases from V and 6 bases from J, the junction contained 5 bases not matched to a gene. This CDR3 comprises 13 residues. CDR1 and CDR2 (germline): ENHRY, SYGVKD. CDR3 region: CASSLAGGNEQFF. CDR3 nucleotide sequence: TGTGCCAGTTCGCTAGCGGGGGGCAATGAGCAGTTCTTC.

The V gene is TRBV5-1, the J gene TRBJ1-1, with D possibly being TRBD1 (5 bases). This CDR3 is built from 19 residues. V lost 4 bases, J lost 0 bases, and 25 bases lay in between. CDR1 and CDR2 from the germline V gene are SGHRS and YFSETQ. CDR3: CASSVGSIGAGRMNTEAFF. Written as DNA, the CDR3 is TGCGCCAGCAGCGTGGGTTCGATTGGGGCAGGTAGGATGAACACTGAAGCTTTCTTT.

This chain uses TRBV20-1 with TRBJ2-7; D perhaps matches TRBD2 (6 bases). Germline V gene data show CDR1 as DFQATT and CDR2 as SNEGSKA (reference sequence). CDR3 length: 18 residues. V was cut by 6 bases and J by 4 bases, with 31 bases left in between. In nucleotides, the CDR3 is TGCAGTGCCAGTTCGGACTGGGAACTCTCCGGGGGTACTTACGAGCAGTACTTC. The encoded protein is CSASSDWELSGGTYEQYF.

Written as DNA, the CDR3 is TGTGCCAGCAGCCAACGGGGAGGGAACACTGAAGCTTTCTTT. It encodes CASSQRGGNTEAFF. V is TRBV3-1 (or the pseudogene TRBV3-2) and J is TRBJ1-1; D uncertain. Trimming removed 2 bases from V and 1 base from J, with 8 bases in between. Germline loops: CDR1 LGHDT, CDR2 YNNKEL (reference sequence). The CDR3 totals 14 residues.

This clone was counted between two and nine times. The chain couples TRBV28 to TRBJ1-2, with D possibly being TRBD1 (6 bases). The CDR3 contains 12 residues. The V gene's germline CDR1 is MDHEN and CDR2 SYDVKM. Trimming took 8 bases from V and 5 from J, leaving 12 bases between them. This chain's CDR3 is CASGGGMYGYTF. DNA of the CDR3: TGTGCCAGCGGGGGCGGAATGTATGGCTACACCTTC.

The rearrangement links TRBV2 to TRBJ1-5; TRBD1 agrees at 12 bases. The length of the CDR3 is 15 residues. Per the germline V gene, CDR1 is SNHLY and CDR2 is FYNNEI. Trimming cost V 6 bases and J 6 bases; bases outside gene matches: 6. For the CDR3, the DNA is TGTGCCAGCAGCAGGGACAGGGGGCGTGTTCAGCCCCAGCATTTT. This sequence encodes CASSRDRGRVQPQHF.